A selection of T cell receptor beta chains follows, all from one sample in a study of T cell changes during pregnancy in multiple sclerosis. Assay: immunoSEQ multiplex PCR; the TCRdb copy retains only in-frame clones and omits some. Here the sample spans approximately 88,000 clones, almost 95% being singletons. Specimen: peripheral blood, collected in the first trimester of pregnancy. The receptors originated from a female donor with multiple sclerosis, enrolled in a pregnancy study. The CDR3 runs from the conserved cysteine through the conserved F or W. D genes are given only for firm matches. Not all rows give a size; the values are once, few, many and, for expanded clones, a class.

D	V	size	J	CDR3	DNA
-	TRBV7-2	once	TRBJ1-5	CASSLRQGNQPQHF	TGTGCCAGCAGCCTCAGACAGGGCAATCAGCCCCAGCATTTT
TRBD2	TRBV7-9	-	TRBJ2-7	CASNRGTSGRLSYEQYF	TGTGCCAGCAACCGCGGGACTAGCGGGAGGCTGTCCTACGAGCAGTACTTC
TRBD1	TRBV19	-	TRBJ1-4	CASSPDRVVEKLFF	TGTGCCAGTAGTCCGGACAGGGTGGTTGAAAAACTGTTTTTT
-	TRBV27	-	TRBJ2-6	CASSQGQDSGANVLTF	TGTGCCAGCAGTCAAGGACAAGACTCTGGGGCCAACGTCCTGACTTTC
TRBD2	TRBV2	-	TRBJ2-3	CASRKTSGTDTQYF	TGTGCCAGCAGGAAGACTAGCGGCACAGATACGCAGTATTTT
TRBD1	TRBV28	-	TRBJ2-5	CASGQGVEETQYF	TGTGCCAGCGGACAGGGGGTGGAAGAGACCCAGTACTTC
-	TRBV7-9	-	TRBJ2-7	CASSQRGGSYEQYF	TGTGCCAGCAGCCAAAGAGGGGGTTCCTACGAGCAGTACTTC
TRBD2	TRBV5-5	-	TRBJ2-3	CASSPGPGTSGRTDTQYF	TGTGCCAGCAGCCCTGGTCCCGGGACTAGCGGGAGAACAGATACGCAGTATTTT
-	TRBV2	-	TRBJ2-2	CASRTSGNTGELFF	TGTGCCAGCCGTACGTCCGGGAACACCGGGGAGCTGTTTTTT
-	TRBV2	few	TRBJ1-4	CASSEFGGTNEKLFF	TGTGCCAGCAGTGAGTTCGGGGGGACTAATGAAAAACTGTTTTTT
TRBD1	TRBV5-1	-	TRBJ1-1	CASSLAHSRQGATEAFF	TGCGCCAGCAGCTTGGCCCACTCTCGACAGGGTGCCACTGAAGCTTTCTTT
-	TRBV18	-	TRBJ2-3	CASLTLTGSADTQYF	TGTGCCAGCTTAACACTTACAGGGTCGGCAGATACGCAGTATTTT
-	TRBV13	-	TRBJ2-3	CASSLVVPGLDTQYF	TGTGCCAGCAGCTTAGTAGTACCAGGGTTAGATACGCAGTATTTT
-	TRBV15	once	TRBJ2-1	CATSRTANEQFF	TGTGCCACCAGCAGGACAGCTAATGAGCAGTTCTTC
TRBD1	TRBV30	-	TRBJ2-6	CAWSSERTGGISGANVLTF	TGTGCCTGGAGTTCCGAACGGACAGGGGGCATTTCTGGGGCCAACGTCCTGACTTTC
-	TRBV6-5	-	TRBJ1-1	CASSTGMAPNTEAFF	TGTGCCAGCAGTACCGGGATGGCGCCGAACACTGAAGCTTTCTTT
-	TRBV2	-	TRBJ2-7	CASKQRPSGGEQYF	TGTGCCAGCAAACAGCGGCCCTCCGGGGGAGAGCAGTACTTC
-	TRBV2	-	TRBJ2-1	CASSAPGGYALDEQFF	TGTGCCAGCAGCGCCCCTGGGGGGTACGCTCTAGATGAGCAGTTCTTC
TRBD2	TRBV5-6	-	TRBJ2-1	CASSLTSGSLNEQFF	TGTGCCAGCAGCTTGACTAGCGGGAGTTTGAATGAGCAGTTCTTC
-	TRBV27	-	TRBJ2-7	CASSRQFSYEQYF	TGTGCCAGCAGTCGACAGTTTTCCTACGAGCAGTACTTC
-	TRBV7-9	-	TRBJ1-1	CASSLVGTSPGAFF	TGTGCCAGCAGCTTAGTTGGGACAAGCCCCGGGGCTTTCTTT
-	TRBV27	-	TRBJ2-7	CASSFKPPGAGEQYF	TGTGCCAGCAGTTTCAAACCCCCGGGCGCGGGGGAGCAGTACTTC